This record concerns one T cell receptor delta chain sequence. The likely explanation is a read error, given a far larger clone one base away. Other DNA sequences in this specimen translate into the identical CDR3. This specimen comes from a study of gamma-delta T cells after stem cell transplantation. This CDR3 comprises 16 residues. From germline, CDR1 is GEAIGNYY and CDR2 EKD. TCRdb reanalysed the RT-PCR reads with CATT. The sample includes over 2,000 delta-chain clones, about 2.1% of them seen just once. The TCR sequence derives from a human donor. It is not recorded whose cells these are; they may come from a transplant donor. The chain combines TRDV2 with TRDJ1, with TRDD3 identical over 9 bases. Sequencing was performed on gamma-delta T cells. CDR3 nucleotides: TGTGCCTGCGACACTATGGGGGATAAGTACACCGATAAACTCATCTTT. Its translation: CACDTMGDKYTDKLIF.